This T cell receptor (beta chain) was sequenced during a study of cytomegalovirus exposure and HLA in healthy donors. This clone appeared a few times. The CDR3 runs 13 residues. Trimming removed 0 bases from V and 14 bases from J; junction bases left unmatched: 4. Per germline, CDR1 MNHNS and CDR2 SASEGT. Both 60 Vbeta primers and 13 Jbeta primers went into the PCR. Libraries were prepared by immunoSEQ multiplex PCR; TCRdb keeps only in-frame clonotypes and omits some of them. The top ten clones hold approximately 1.7% of a sample with some 190,000 clones, around 83% of them seen once. The clonotype was recovered from a man aged 35 to 55 in good health and CMV-seropositive. The gene calls are TRBV6-1 and TRBJ2-3, with TRBD2 identical over 11 bases. Source material: PBMCs. CDR3 coding DNA: TGTGCCAGCAGTGAAGCCCCCGGGACTAGCGGGTATTTT. Protein product: CASSEAPGTSGYF.